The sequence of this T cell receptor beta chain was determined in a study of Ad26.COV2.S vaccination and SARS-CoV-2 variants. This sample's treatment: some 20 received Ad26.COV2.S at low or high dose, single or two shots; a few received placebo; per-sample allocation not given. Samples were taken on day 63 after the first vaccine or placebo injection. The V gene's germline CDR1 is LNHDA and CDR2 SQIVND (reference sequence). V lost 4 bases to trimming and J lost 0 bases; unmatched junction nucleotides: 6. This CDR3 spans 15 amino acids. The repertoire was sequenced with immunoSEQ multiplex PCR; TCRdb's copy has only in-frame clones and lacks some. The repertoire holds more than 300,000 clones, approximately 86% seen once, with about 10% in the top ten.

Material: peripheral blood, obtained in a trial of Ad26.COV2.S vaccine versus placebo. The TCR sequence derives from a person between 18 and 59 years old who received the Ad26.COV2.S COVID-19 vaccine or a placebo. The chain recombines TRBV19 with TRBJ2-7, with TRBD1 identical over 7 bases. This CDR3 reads CASSTPGQRSYEQYF. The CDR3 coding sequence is TGTGCCAGTAGTACTCCGGGACAGCGCTCCTACGAGCAGTACTTC. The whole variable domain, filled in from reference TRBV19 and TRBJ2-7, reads DGGITQSPKYLFRKEGQNVTLSCEQNLNHDAMYWYRQDPGQGLRLIYYSQIVNDFQKGDIAEGYSVSREKKESFPLTVTSAQKNPTAFYLCASSTPGQRSYEQYFGPGTRLTVT.